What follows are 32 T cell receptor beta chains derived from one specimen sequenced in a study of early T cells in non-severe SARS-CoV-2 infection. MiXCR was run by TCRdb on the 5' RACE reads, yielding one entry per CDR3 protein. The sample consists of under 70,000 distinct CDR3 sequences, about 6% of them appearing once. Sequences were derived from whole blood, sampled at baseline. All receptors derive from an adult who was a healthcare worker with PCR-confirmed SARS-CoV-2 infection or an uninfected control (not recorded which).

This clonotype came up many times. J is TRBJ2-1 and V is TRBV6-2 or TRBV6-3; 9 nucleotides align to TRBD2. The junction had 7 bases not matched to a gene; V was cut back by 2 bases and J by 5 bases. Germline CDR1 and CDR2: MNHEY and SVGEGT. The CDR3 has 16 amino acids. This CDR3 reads CASSYLGSGRNNEQFF. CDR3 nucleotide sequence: TGTGCCAGCAGTTACCTTGGTAGCGGGAGAAACAATGAGCAGTTCTTC.

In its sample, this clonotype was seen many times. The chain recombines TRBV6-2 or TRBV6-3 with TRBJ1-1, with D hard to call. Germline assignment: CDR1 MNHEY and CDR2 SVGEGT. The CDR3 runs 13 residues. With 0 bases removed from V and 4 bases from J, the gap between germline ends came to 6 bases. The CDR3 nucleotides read TGTGCCAGCAGTTACTCGACGGGCACTGAAGCTTTCTTT. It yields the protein CASSYSTGTEAFF.

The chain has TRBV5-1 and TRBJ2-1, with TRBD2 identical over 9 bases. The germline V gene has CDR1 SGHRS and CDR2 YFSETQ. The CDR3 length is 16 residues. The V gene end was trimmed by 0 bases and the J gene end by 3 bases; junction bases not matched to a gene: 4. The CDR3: CASSLVAGGYYNEQFF. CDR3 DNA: TGCGCCAGCAGCTTGGTGGCGGGAGGGTACTACAATGAGCAGTTCTTC.

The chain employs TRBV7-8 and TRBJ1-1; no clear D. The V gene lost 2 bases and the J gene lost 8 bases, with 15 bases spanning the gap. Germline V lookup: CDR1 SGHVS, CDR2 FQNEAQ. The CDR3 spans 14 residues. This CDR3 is CASSLRQNTREAFF. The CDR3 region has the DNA TGTGCCAGCAGCTTAAGGCAGAACACAAGGGAAGCTTTCTTT.

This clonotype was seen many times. Here the CDR3 reads CASGGGLAETQYF. The CDR3 region has the DNA TGTGCCAGCGGAGGGGGACTAGCAGAGACCCAGTACTTC. The chain links TRBV5-4 to TRBJ2-5; TRBD2 aligns across 9 bases. The CDR3 sequence is 13 residues long. The junction had 5 bases not matched to a gene; V was cut back by 7 bases and J by 4 bases. Germline values: CDR1 SGHNT, CDR2 YYREEE (reference sequence).

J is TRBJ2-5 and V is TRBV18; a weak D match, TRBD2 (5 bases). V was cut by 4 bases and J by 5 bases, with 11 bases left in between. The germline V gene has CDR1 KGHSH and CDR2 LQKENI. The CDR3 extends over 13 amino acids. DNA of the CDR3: TGTGCCAGCTCACGGGTTAGCGAGGAGACCCAGTACTTC. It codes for CASSRVSEETQYF.

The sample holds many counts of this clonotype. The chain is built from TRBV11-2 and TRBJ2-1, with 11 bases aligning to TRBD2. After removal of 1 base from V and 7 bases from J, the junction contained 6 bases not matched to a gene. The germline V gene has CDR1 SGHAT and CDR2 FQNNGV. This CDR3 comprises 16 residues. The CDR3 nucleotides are TGTGCCAGCAGCTTAGCCAGACTAGCGGGGCGGAATGAGCAGTTCTTC. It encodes CASSLARLAGRNEQFF.

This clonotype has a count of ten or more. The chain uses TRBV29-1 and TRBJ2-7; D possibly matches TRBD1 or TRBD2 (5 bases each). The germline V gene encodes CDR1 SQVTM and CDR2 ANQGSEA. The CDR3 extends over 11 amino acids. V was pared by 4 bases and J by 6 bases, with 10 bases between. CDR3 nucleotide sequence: TGCAGCGTTGCCCGAGGGGTCGAGCAGTACTTC. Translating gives CSVARGVEQYF.

CDR3 coding DNA: TGTGCCAGCTCGTTCCAAGAGAACACTGAAGCTTTCTTT. It encodes CASSFQENTEAFF. The J gene is TRBJ1-1, the V gene TRBV18, with unresolved D. From germline, CDR1 is KGHSH and CDR2 LQKENI. Trimming shortened V by 6 bases and J by 1 base, and 9 bases separated the two germline ends. The CDR3 spans 13 residues.

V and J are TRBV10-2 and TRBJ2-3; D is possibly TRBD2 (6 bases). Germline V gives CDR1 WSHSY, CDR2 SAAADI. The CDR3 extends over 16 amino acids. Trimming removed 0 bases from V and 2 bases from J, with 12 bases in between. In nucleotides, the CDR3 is TGCGCCAGCAGTGAGTCGGACTACCGATACACAGATACGCAGTATTTT. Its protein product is CASSESDYRYTDTQYF.

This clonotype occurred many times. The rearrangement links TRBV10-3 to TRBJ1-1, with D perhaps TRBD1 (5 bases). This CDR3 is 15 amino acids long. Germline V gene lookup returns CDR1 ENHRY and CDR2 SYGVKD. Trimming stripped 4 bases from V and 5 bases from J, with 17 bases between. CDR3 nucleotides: TGTGCCATCAGTGGCTCGACAGTCTTGGGGACTGAAGCTTTCTTT. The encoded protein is CAISGSTVLGTEAFF.

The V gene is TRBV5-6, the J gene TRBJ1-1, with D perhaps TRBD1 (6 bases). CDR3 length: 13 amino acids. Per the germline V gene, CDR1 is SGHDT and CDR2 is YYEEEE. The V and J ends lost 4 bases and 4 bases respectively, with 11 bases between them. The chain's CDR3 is CASSRGQTTEAFF. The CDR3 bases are TGTGCCAGCAGCCGTGGACAGACCACTGAAGCTTTCTTT.

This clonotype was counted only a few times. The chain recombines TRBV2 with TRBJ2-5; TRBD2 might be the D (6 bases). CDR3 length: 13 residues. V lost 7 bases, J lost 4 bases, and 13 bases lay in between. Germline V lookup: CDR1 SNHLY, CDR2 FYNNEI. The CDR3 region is CASNQEGGETQYF. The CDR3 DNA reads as TGTGCCAGCAATCAGGAGGGAGGAGAGACCCAGTACTTC.

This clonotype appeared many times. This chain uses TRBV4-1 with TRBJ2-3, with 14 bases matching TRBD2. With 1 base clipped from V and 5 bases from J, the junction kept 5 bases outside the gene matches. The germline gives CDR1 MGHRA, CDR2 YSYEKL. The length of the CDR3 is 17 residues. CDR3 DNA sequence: TGCGCCAGCAGCCAAGTTGAGACTAGCGGGAGGGAAGATACGCAGTATTTT. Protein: CASSQVETSGREDTQYF.

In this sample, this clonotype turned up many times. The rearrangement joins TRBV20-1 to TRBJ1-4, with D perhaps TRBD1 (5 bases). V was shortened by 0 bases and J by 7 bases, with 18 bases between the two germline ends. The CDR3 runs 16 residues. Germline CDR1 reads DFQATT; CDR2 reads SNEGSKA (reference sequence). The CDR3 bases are TGCAGTGCTAGAGATACGGGGGGGACGAGCTCTGAAAAACTGTTTTTT. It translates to CSARDTGGTSSEKLFF.

The CDR3 coding sequence is TGTGCCAGCTCATCGACGTGGGGAGAGACCGGGGAGCTGTTTTTT. Translated, it gives CASSSTWGETGELFF. V is TRBV18 and J is TRBJ2-2; perhaps TRBD2 as D (5 bases). The CDR3 loop spans 15 amino acids. The ends were cut back, 5 bases at V and 5 bases at J, with 15 bases in the middle. Germline V gene lookup returns CDR1 KGHSH and CDR2 LQKENI. The full variable domain, rest sourced from reference TRBV18 and TRBJ2-2, is NAGVMQNPRHLVRRRGQEARLRCSPMKGHSHVYWYRQLPEEGLKFMVYLQKENIIDESGMPKERFSAEFPKEGPSILRIQQVVRGDSAAYFCASSSTWGETGELFFGEGSRLTVL.

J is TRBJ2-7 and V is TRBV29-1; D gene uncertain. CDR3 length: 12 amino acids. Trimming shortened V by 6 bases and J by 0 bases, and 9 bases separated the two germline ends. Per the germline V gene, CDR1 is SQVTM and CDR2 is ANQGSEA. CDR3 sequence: CSVGPNSYEQYF. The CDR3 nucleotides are TGCAGCGTCGGACCAAACTCCTACGAGCAGTACTTC.

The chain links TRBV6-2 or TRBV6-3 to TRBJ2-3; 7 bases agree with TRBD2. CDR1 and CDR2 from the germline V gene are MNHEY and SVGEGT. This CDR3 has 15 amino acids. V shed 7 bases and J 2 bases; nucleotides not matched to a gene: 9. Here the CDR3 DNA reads TGTGCCAGCACCTACCGAGCGGGATCCACAGATACGCAGTATTTT. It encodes CASTYRAGSTDTQYF.

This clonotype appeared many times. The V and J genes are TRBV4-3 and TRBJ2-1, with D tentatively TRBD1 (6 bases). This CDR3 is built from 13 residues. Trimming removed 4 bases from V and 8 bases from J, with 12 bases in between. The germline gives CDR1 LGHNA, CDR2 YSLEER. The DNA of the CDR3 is TGCGCCAGCAGCCTTACCAGGGGCTATGAGCAGTTCTTC. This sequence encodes CASSLTRGYEQFF.

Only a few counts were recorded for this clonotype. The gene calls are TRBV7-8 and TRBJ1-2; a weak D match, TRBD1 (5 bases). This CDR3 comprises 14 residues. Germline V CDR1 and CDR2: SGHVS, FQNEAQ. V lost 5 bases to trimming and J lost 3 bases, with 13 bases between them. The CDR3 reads CASSHWGVDYGYTF. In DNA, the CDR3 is TGTGCCAGCAGCCATTGGGGGGTGGACTATGGCTACACCTTC. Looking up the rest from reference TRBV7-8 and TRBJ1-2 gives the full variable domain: GAGVSQSPRYKVAKRGQDVALRCDPISGHVSLFWYQQALGQGPEFLTYFQNEAQLDKSGLPSDRFFAERPEGSVSTLKIQRTQQEDSAVYLCASSHWGVDYGYTFGSGTRLTVV.

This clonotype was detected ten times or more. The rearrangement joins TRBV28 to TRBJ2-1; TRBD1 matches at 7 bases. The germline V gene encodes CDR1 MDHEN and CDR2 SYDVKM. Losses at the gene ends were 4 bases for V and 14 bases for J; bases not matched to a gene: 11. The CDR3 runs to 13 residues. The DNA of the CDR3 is TGTGCCAGCAGTTCAGGGGGATATGTGTGGGAGTTCTTC. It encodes CASSSGGYVWEFF.

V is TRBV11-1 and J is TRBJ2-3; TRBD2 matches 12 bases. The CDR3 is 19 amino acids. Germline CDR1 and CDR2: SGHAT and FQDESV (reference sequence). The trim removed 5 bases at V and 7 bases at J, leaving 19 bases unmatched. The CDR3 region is CASSRGSDRTSGTRNTQYF. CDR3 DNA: TGTGCCAGCAGCCGCGGGAGTGATCGGACTAGCGGGACCAGGAATACGCAGTATTTT.

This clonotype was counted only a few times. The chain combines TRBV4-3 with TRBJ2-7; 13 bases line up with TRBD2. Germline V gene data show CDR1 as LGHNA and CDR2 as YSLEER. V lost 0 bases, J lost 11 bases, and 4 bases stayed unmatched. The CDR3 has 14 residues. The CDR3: CASSQDQTSGGKYF. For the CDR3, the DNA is TGCGCCAGCAGCCAAGATCAGACTAGCGGGGGGAAGTACTTC.

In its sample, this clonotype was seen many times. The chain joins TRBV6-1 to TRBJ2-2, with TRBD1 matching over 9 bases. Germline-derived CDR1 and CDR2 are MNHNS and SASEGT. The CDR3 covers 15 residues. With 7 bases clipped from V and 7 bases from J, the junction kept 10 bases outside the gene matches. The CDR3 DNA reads TGTGCCAGCACTCCGGGACAGGGTCCGTTCGGGGAGCTGTTTTTT. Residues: CASTPGQGPFGELFF.

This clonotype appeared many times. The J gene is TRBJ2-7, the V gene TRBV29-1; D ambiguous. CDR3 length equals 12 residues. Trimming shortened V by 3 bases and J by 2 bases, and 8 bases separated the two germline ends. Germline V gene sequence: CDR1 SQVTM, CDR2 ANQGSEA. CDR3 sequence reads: CSVDSGTYEQYF. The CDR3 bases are TGCAGCGTTGATTCTGGCACCTACGAGCAGTACTTC.

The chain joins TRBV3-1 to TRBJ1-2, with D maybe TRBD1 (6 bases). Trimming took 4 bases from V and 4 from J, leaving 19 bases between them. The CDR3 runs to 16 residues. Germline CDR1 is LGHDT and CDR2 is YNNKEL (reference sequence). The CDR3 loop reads CASSPPYRAGSYGYTF. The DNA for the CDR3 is TGTGCCAGCAGCCCACCCTACAGGGCGGGGAGCTATGGCTACACCTTC.

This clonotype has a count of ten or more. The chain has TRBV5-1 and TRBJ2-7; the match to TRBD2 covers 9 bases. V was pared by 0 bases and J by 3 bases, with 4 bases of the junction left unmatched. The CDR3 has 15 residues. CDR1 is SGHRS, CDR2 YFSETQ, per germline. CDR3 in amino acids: CASSLGLADFYEQYF. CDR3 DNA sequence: TGCGCCAGCAGCTTGGGACTAGCGGACTTCTACGAGCAGTACTTC.

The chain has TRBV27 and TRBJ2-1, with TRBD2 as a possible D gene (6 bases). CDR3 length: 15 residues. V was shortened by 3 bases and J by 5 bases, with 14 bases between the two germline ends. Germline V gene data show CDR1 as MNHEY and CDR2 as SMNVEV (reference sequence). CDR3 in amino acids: CASSLSLATNNEQFF. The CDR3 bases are TGTGCCAGCAGTTTGTCACTAGCCACCAACAATGAGCAGTTCTTC.

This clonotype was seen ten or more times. The CDR3 protein is CASRTSGRAYNEQFF. In DNA, the CDR3 is TGTGCCAGCAGAACTAGCGGGAGAGCCTACAATGAGCAGTTCTTC. V is TRBV6-1 and J is TRBJ2-1, with 11 bases lining up with TRBD2. Germline V lookup: CDR1 MNHNS, CDR2 SASEGT. The CDR3 length is 15 residues. V trimming: 6 bases; J trimming: 2 bases; junction bases outside the gene matches: 3.

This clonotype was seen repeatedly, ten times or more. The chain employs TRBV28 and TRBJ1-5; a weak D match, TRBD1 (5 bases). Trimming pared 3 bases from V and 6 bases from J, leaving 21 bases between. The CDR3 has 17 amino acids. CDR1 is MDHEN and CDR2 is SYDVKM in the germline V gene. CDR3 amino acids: CASSFPGLDQARQPQHF. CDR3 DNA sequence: TGTGCCAGCAGTTTCCCAGGGTTGGATCAGGCCCGTCAGCCCCAGCATTTT.

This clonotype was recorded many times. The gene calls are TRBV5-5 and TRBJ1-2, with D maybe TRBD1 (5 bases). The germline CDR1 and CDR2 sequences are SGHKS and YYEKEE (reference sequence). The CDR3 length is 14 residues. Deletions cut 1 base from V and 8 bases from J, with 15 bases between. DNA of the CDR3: TGTGCCAGCAGCTTGTTGGCAGGGTATGAGGGCTACACCTTC. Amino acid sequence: CASSLLAGYEGYTF.

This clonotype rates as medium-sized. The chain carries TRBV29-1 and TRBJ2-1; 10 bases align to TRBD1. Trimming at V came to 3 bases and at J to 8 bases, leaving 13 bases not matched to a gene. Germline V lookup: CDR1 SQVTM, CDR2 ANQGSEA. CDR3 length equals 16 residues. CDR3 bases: TGCAGCGTTGAGGGTAGCCGGGACAGGGGTTTCGATGAGCAGTTCTTC. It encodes CSVEGSRDRGFDEQFF.